The table lists the clone carrying this T cell receptor beta chain with a count of one. As yet, its antigen is unknown. This record belongs to a study of graft-versus-host responses after intestinal transplantation. Study background: Among the recipients, transplants were multivisceral, liver-intestinal, or isolated intestinal. All recipients were given anti-thymocyte globulin induction, and tacrolimus and steroids were then administered for roughly three years. Study-wide points: GvH clones occurred in recipient marrow; some first appeared in ileum or blood. Patients who carried graft-donor T cell macrochimerism also had high graft-versus-host to host-versus-graft clonal ratios in their allografts.

Method: immunoSEQ multiplex PCR; TCRdb's copy keeps in-frame clones and lacks some. Of around 100,000 clones in the sample, approximately 93% were seen once. The germline V gene has CDR1 SGHNT and CDR2 YYREEE (reference sequence). This CDR3 contains 12 residues. Trimming took 3 bases from V and 8 from J, leaving 9 bases between them. The clonotype comes from a human donor who received an intestinal transplant. Sequencing used unstimulated CD8+ T cells sorted from spleen or lymph node cells, obtained before intestinal transplant. The chain is built from TRBV5-4 and TRBJ2-1; the D gene is possibly TRBD2 (6 bases). The CDR3 nucleotides read TGTGCCAGCAGCTCTAGCGTTCATGAGCAGTTCTTC. Residues: CASSSSVHEQFF. Supplemented by reference TRBV5-4 and TRBJ2-1, the full variable domain reads ETGVTQSPTHLIKTRGQQVTLRCSSQSGHNTVSWYQQALGQGPQFIFQYYREEENGRGNFPPRFSGLQFPNYSSELNVNALELDDSALYLCASSSSVHEQFFGPGTRLTVL.